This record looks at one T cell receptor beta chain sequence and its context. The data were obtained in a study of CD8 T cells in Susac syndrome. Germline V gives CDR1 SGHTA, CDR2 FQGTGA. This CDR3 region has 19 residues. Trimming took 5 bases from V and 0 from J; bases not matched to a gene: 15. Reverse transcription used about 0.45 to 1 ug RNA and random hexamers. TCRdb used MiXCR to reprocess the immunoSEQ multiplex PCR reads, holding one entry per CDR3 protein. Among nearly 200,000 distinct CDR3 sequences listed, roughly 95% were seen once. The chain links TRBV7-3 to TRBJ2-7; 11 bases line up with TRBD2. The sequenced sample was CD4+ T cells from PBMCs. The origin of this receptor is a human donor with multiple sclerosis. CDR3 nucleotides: TGTGCCAGCAGCATCTCCGGGACTAGCGGAACCGGCAGCTCCTACGAGCAGTACTTC. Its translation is CASSISGTSGTGSSYEQYF.